Included here is one T cell receptor beta chain sequence, with context. Its antigen is still unknown. These data originate in a study of CD8 T cells in ankylosing spondylitis. Overall study findings and caveats: A subset of motif variants has previously been described in the synovial fluid and blood of reactive arthritis. Significant enrichment of disease-linked clones was reported in matched ankylosing spondylitis synovial fluid.

TCRdb processed the 5' RACE reads anew with MiXCR; each CDR3 protein has one entry. This sample carries 200,000 to 300,000 distinct CDR3 sequences, roughly a tenth of them seen once, and the ten largest clones take around 2.6%. Sequenced material: blood, either unsorted or a sorted T cell fraction (not recorded which). The clonotype originates from a male donor with ankylosing spondylitis or in good health (not recorded which).

The CDR3 bases are TGCGCCAGCAGCTTGGGTCCGCGGGGCGAGGCTTTCTTT. Encoded protein: CASSLGPRGEAFF. This chain connects TRBV5-1 to TRBJ1-1; possibly TRBD1 for D (5 bases). CDR3 length: 13 residues. The V end was cut by 0 bases, the J end by 11 bases, with 14 bases between. Germline values: CDR1 SGHRS, CDR2 YFSETQ. Full variable domain (rest looked up from reference TRBV5-1 and TRBJ1-1): KAGVTQTPRYLIKTRGQQVTLSCSPISGHRSVSWYQQTPGQGLQFLFEYFSETQRNKGNFPGRFSGRQFSNSRSEMNVSTLELGDSALYLCASSLGPRGEAFFGQGTRLTVV.